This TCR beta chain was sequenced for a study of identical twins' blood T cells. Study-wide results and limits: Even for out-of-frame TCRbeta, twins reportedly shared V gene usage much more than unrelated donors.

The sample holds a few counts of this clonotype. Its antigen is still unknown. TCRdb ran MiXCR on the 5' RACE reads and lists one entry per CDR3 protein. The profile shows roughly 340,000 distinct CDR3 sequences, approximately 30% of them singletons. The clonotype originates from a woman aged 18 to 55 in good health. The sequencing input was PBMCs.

The CDR3 DNA reads as TGTGCCAGCAGTTCGGTCGGTACAATGAACACTGAAGCTTTCTTT. This codes for CASSSVGTMNTEAFF. The rearrangement uses TRBV6-5 and TRBJ1-1; D is uncertain. With 4 bases removed from V and 0 bases from J, the gap between germline ends came to 12 bases. The CDR3 extends over 15 amino acids. The germline V gene has CDR1 MNHEY and CDR2 SVGAGI.